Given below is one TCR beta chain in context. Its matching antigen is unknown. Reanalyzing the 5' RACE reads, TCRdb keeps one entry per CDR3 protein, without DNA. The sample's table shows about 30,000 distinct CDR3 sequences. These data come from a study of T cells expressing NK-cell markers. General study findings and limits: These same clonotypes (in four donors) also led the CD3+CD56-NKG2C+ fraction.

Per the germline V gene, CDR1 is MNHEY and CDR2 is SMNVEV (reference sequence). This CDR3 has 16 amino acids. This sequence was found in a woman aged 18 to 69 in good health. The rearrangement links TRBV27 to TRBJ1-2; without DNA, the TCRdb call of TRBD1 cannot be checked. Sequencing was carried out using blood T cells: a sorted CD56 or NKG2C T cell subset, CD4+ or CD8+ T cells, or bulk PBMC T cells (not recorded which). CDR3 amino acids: CASSLSIRGSNYGYTF.